The 20 T cell receptor beta chains given below trace back to one sample, sequenced in a study of T cell responses to AZD1222 COVID-19 vaccine. The method was immunoSEQ multiplex PCR; TCRdb's version includes in-frame clones alone and lacks a portion of them. The table has roughly 150,000 clones, roughly 89% seen once; the top ten hold more than 1.5%. Sequencing was performed on peripheral blood, taken on day 0 of AZD1222 vaccination. These receptors were collected from an adult in good health.

The V call is TRBV5-5, the J call TRBJ1-3; D may be TRBD1 (6 bases). CDR1 is SGHKS, CDR2 YYEKEE, per germline (reference sequence). This CDR3 is 12 amino acids long. The ends were cut back, 9 bases at V and 6 bases at J, with 13 bases in the middle. The CDR3 sequence is CATGTRQNTIYF. CDR3 DNA: TGTGCCACCGGGACACGACAAAACACCATATATTTT.

The chain is built from TRBV7-8 and TRBJ2-2, with TRBD1 identical over 8 bases. Losses at the gene ends were 5 bases for V and 3 bases for J; bases not matched to a gene: 5. Germline CDR1 SGHVS, CDR2 FQNEAQ. The CDR3 consists of 15 residues. This CDR3 is CASSDRGEYTGELFF. CDR3 in DNA: TGTGCCAGCAGCGACAGGGGAGAGTACACCGGGGAGCTGTTTTTT.

The chain links TRBV4-2 to TRBJ2-7; 7 bases are a match to TRBD2. The CDR3 has 18 amino acids. Trimming removed 4 bases from V and 2 bases from J; junction bases left unmatched: 17. The V gene's germline CDR1 is LGHNA and CDR2 YNFKEQ. The CDR3 nucleotides are TGTGCCAGCAGCCCTCTAGCGGCCCTGCGAGGGACCACCTACGAGCAGTACTTC. Protein product: CASSPLAALRGTTYEQYF.

This chain joins TRBV18 and TRBJ2-3; D may match TRBD1 or TRBD2 (5 bases each). The CDR3 runs to 18 residues. CDR1 and CDR2 from the germline V gene are KGHSH and LQKENI. Trimming stripped 1 base from V and 2 bases from J, with 19 bases between. The CDR3 reads CASSPRSVGTSYTDTQYF. Written as DNA, the CDR3 is TGTGCCAGCTCACCACGGTCGGTCGGGACGTCATACACAGATACGCAGTATTTT. Looking up the rest from reference TRBV18 and TRBJ2-3 gives the full variable domain: NAGVMQNPRHLVRRRGQEARLRCSPMKGHSHVYWYRQLPEEGLKFMVYLQKENIIDESGMPKERFSAEFPKEGPSILRIQQVVRGDSAAYFCASSPRSVGTSYTDTQYFGPGTRLTVL.

V is TRBV5-1 and J is TRBJ2-1; the D gene is possibly TRBD2 (6 bases). Between the trimmed V and J ends, which lost 0 bases and 5 bases, there was a span of 12 bases. The CDR3 sequence is 15 residues long. CDR1 is SGHRS, CDR2 YFSETQ, per germline. The CDR3 DNA reads as TGCGCCAGCAGCTTGGATACAGCGGGTCACAATGAGCAGTTCTTC. Translation gives CASSLDTAGHNEQFF.

V usage is TRBV27 and J usage is TRBJ1-6; 7 bases line up with TRBD1. Germline trimming cut 5 bases from V and 6 bases from J; bases unmatched to any gene: 13. Germline assignment: CDR1 MNHEY and CDR2 SMNVEV (reference sequence). The CDR3 length is 17 residues. The CDR3 reads CASSAGGSGYGNSPLHF. The DNA of the CDR3 is TGTGCCAGCAGTGCAGGGGGGAGTGGGTATGGTAATTCACCCCTCCACTTT.

This chain connects TRBV11-3 to TRBJ2-1; 10 positions match TRBD2. With 6 bases clipped from V and 0 bases from J, the junction kept 14 bases outside the gene matches. Germline-derived CDR1 and CDR2 are SGHNT and YENEEA. The CDR3 length is 19 residues. CDR3 protein: CASSSPWTSGYSSYNEQFF. DNA of the CDR3: TGTGCCAGCAGTTCCCCGTGGACTAGCGGCTACAGCTCCTACAATGAGCAGTTCTTC.

Concerning this clone: Other DNA sequences in this specimen translate into the identical CDR3. The CDR3 loop is CASSPPSVNTEAFF. The CDR3 nucleotides read TGTGCCAGCTCACCACCGTCCGTGAACACTGAAGCTTTCTTT. This rearrangement joins TRBV18 to TRBJ1-1; D uncertain. Trimming shortened V by 0 bases and J by 0 bases, and 5 bases separated the two germline ends. CDR1 KGHSH and CDR2 LQKENI come from the germline V gene. The CDR3 spans 14 residues.

This chain connects TRBV4-2 to TRBJ1-2, with a possible D match to TRBD1 (5 bases). V shed 0 bases and J shed 8 bases, with 19 bases lying between them. The CDR3 is 16 amino acids. In germline, CDR1 is LGHNA, CDR2 YNFKEQ. The CDR3 here is CASSQDITGIRGGYTF. For the CDR3, the DNA is TGTGCCAGCAGCCAAGATATTACGGGCATACGGGGGGGCTACACCTTC.

This chain joins TRBV5-6 and TRBJ1-5, with D possibly being TRBD1 (5 bases). Germline-derived CDR1 and CDR2 are SGHDT and YYEEEE. CDR3 length: 15 residues. The V gene lost 1 base and the J gene lost 4 bases, with 12 bases spanning the gap. CDR3: CASSLFRVRNQPQHF. CDR3 DNA: TGTGCCAGCAGCTTGTTCAGGGTCCGTAATCAGCCCCAGCATTTT.

The chain joins TRBV18 to TRBJ1-5; D is possibly TRBD1 (6 bases). The germline gives CDR1 KGHSH, CDR2 LQKENI. Trimming shortened V by 1 base and J by 1 base, and 14 bases separated the two germline ends. The CDR3 runs to 17 residues. The CDR3 reads CASSPQHLGTSNQPQHF. The CDR3 DNA reads as TGTGCCAGCTCACCACAGCACCTCGGGACAAGCAATCAGCCCCAGCATTTT.

This chain links TRBV27 with TRBJ2-3, with 7 bases aligning to TRBD1. V gave up 6 bases and J gave up 2 bases; unmatched junction bases: 8. The CDR3 is 15 residues long. Looked up from germline, CDR1 is MNHEY and CDR2 is SMNVEV (reference sequence). In DNA, the CDR3 is TGTGCCAGCAGCGGCGTACAGGGGCACACAGATACGCAGTATTTT. Amino acid sequence: CASSGVQGHTDTQYF.

This sequence joins TRBV27 and TRBJ1-3; D remains ambiguous. The V gene's germline CDR1 is MNHEY and CDR2 SMNVEV (reference sequence). The CDR3 has 13 amino acids. Trimming shortened V by 3 bases and J by 2 bases, and 5 bases separated the two germline ends. The CDR3 coding sequence is TGTGCCAGCAGTTTTCAGCCTGGAAACACCATATATTTT. Protein: CASSFQPGNTIYF.

J is TRBJ1-1 and V is TRBV10-3; 9 bases align to TRBD1. Germline V gene sequence: CDR1 ENHRY, CDR2 SYGVKD. The CDR3 covers 15 residues. V gave up 8 bases and J gave up 3 bases; unmatched junction bases: 10. The chain's CDR3 is CAIGSDRGLDTEAFF. The CDR3 nucleotides are TGTGCCATCGGAAGTGACAGGGGGTTGGACACTGAAGCTTTCTTT.

The chain employs TRBV6-5 and TRBJ1-2; TRBD1 might be the D (6 bases). Germline-derived CDR1 and CDR2 are MNHEY and SVGAGI. The CDR3 extends over 15 amino acids. The V end lost 2 bases, the J end lost 6 bases, and 16 bases lay between the germline ends. The CDR3 DNA is TGTGCCAGCAGTTACGCTGGACAGAACCTCCATGGCTACACCTTC. Amino acid sequence: CASSYAGQNLHGYTF.

The chain has TRBV11-2 and TRBJ1-2; D may be TRBD1 (5 bases). The germline V gene encodes CDR1 SGHAT and CDR2 FQNNGV. CDR3 length: 14 amino acids. Between the trimmed V and J ends, which lost 5 bases and 4 bases, there was a span of 14 bases. The CDR3 reads CASSQMGVGYGYTF. CDR3 coding DNA: TGTGCCAGCAGCCAAATGGGGGTTGGCTATGGCTACACCTTC.

This clone appeared a single time. This chain's CDR3 is CASSPGIFNYGYTF. In DNA, the CDR3 is TGTGCCAGCAGCCCCGGGATTTTTAACTATGGCTACACCTTC. The chain combines TRBV6-5 with TRBJ1-2; D is unresolved. Germline V lookup: CDR1 MNHEY, CDR2 SVGAGI. The CDR3 is 14 amino acids. With 6 bases removed from V and 1 base from J, the gap between germline ends came to 12 bases.

CDR3 region: CAWAGQTGNTIYF. CDR3 coding DNA: TGTGCCTGGGCCGGACAGACTGGAAACACCATATATTTT. V gene TRBV30 combines with J gene TRBJ1-3; a possible D gene is TRBD1 (6 bases). In germline, CDR1 is GTSNPN, CDR2 SVGIG (reference sequence). CDR3 length: 13 amino acids. Between the trimmed V and J ends, which lost 5 bases and 2 bases, there was a span of 10 bases.

The V gene is TRBV2, the J gene TRBJ1-6; D remains ambiguous. With 6 bases removed from V and 6 bases from J, the gap between germline ends came to 21 bases. The CDR3 is 17 amino acids. Germline V gives CDR1 SNHLY, CDR2 FYNNEI. CDR3 in DNA: TGTGCCAGCAGCGGGCTTTTGGTCTTTTTAGGTAATTCACCCCTCCACTTT. Its protein product is CASSGLLVFLGNSPLHF.

The chain recombines TRBV2 with TRBJ2-1, with TRBD2 matching 11 bases. The CDR3 sequence is 14 residues long. V shed 4 bases, J shed 8 bases, and the junction held 4 bases outside the gene matches. Germline V lookup: CDR1 SNHLY, CDR2 FYNNEI. CDR3 bases: TGTGCCAGCAGTGCGCTACTAGCGGGAGATGAGCAGTTCTTC. Its protein is CASSALLAGDEQFF.